Below, 13 T cell receptor beta chains from the same sample are listed, as sequenced in a study of identical twins. TCRdb passed the 5' RACE reads through MiXCR, listing each CDR3 protein once. This table holds about 530,000 distinct CDR3 sequences, over 12% found once. This sample also appeared in a second study, on yellow fever vaccine responses in identical twins.

The sequencing sample was made of CD4+ T cells sorted from blood. These receptors all stem from a woman aged 18-29 years in good health.

This clonotype showed up just a few times. The chain is built from TRBV5-5 and TRBJ2-2; 10 bases match TRBD2. The V segment lost 5 bases and the J segment 0 bases; nucleotides outside the gene matches: 4. This CDR3 region has 16 residues. Germline values: CDR1 SGHKS, CDR2 YYEKEE (reference sequence). The CDR3 region is CASRVSGGANTGELFF. The CDR3 DNA follows: TGTGCCAGCAGAGTGAGCGGGGGGGCGAACACCGGGGAGCTGTTTTTT. Looking up the rest from reference TRBV5-5 and TRBJ2-2 gives the full variable domain: DAGVTQSPTHLIKTRGQQVTLRCSPISGHKSVSWYQQVLGQGPQFIFQYYEKEERGRGNFPDRFSARQFPNYSSELNVNALLLGDSALYLCASRVSGGANTGELFFGEGSRLTVL.

This clonotype was recorded a few times. The chain is built from TRBV3-1 and TRBJ1-2; D is unclear. V shed 1 base and J shed 6 bases, with 21 bases lying between them. The CDR3 spans 17 residues. Germline values: CDR1 LGHDT, CDR2 YNNKEL (reference sequence). CDR3 protein: CASSQGTTLRTIHGYTF. Written as DNA, the CDR3 is TGTGCCAGCAGCCAAGGTACGACACTCCGAACGATCCATGGCTACACCTTC.

This clonotype was observed at least ten times. This chain links TRBV4-1 with TRBJ1-2; TRBD1 might be the D (6 bases). V gave up 3 bases and J gave up 4 bases, with 6 bases separating them. Germline V gene lookup returns CDR1 MGHRA and CDR2 YSYEKL. The CDR3 is 12 residues long. As DNA, the CDR3 is TGCGCCAGCAGCCAGGACAGCTATGGCTACACCTTC. This translates into CASSQDSYGYTF.

This clonotype was counted between two and nine times. This sequence joins TRBV20-1 and TRBJ2-2; D is perhaps TRBD1 or TRBD2 (7 bases each). CDR1 and CDR2 (germline): DFQATT, SNEGSKA (reference sequence). V lost 3 bases and J 1 base, leaving 9 bases between the germline ends. This CDR3 has 14 amino acids. The CDR3 coding sequence is TGCAGTGCTAGCAGGGGGGGGAACACCGGGGAGCTGTTTTTT. Amino acids: CSASRGGNTGELFF.

This clonotype has only a few counts. This chain links TRBV20-1 with TRBJ2-5, with 7 bases lining up with TRBD1. The V gene's germline CDR1 is DFQATT and CDR2 SNEGSKA (reference sequence). Germline trimming cut 0 bases from V and 5 bases from J; bases unmatched to any gene: 9. The CDR3 spans 15 residues. CDR3 nucleotide sequence: TGCAGTGCTAGAGATAGCGCCAGGGGGACGGAGACCCAGTACTTC. Its protein product is CSARDSARGTETQYF.

This clonotype has a handful of counts. CDR3 bases: TGTGCCAGCAGCCCCACGGGGTCACCCTCCTACGAGCAGTACGTC. Its protein is CASSPTGSPSYEQYV. The chain is built from TRBV7-2 and TRBJ2-7; D is possibly TRBD2 (5 bases). This CDR3 region has 15 residues. Trimming stripped 5 bases from V and 0 bases from J, with 14 bases between. The V gene's germline CDR1 is SGHTA and CDR2 FQGNSA.

The sample holds a few counts of this clonotype. The chain recombines TRBV4-2 with TRBJ2-2; D is perhaps TRBD2 (5 bases). This CDR3 is built from 20 residues. Trimming pared 0 bases from V and 0 bases from J, leaving 20 bases between. CDR1 is LGHNA, CDR2 YNFKEQ, per germline. The CDR3 here is CASSQEMTGRSFANTGELFF. The DNA for the CDR3 is TGTGCCAGCAGCCAAGAAATGACGGGAAGATCCTTCGCGAACACCGGGGAGCTGTTTTTT.

J is TRBJ2-1 and V is TRBV10-3; 8 bases line up with TRBD1. V lost 5 bases to trimming and J lost 8 bases; unmatched junction nucleotides: 8. The V gene's germline CDR1 is ENHRY and CDR2 SYGVKD. The CDR3 is 14 amino acids. The CDR3 sequence is CAISPGQGSDEQFF. CDR3 DNA: TGTGCCATCAGTCCTGGACAGGGAAGCGATGAGCAGTTCTTC.

The genes are TRBV20-1 and TRBJ2-2, with a tentative D call TRBD2 (6 bases). Germline V gene data show CDR1 as DFQATT and CDR2 as SNEGSKA (reference sequence). Trimming left V 3 bases short and J 7 bases short, with 12 bases between. This CDR3 region has 13 residues. The CDR3 reads CSASPGADGELFF. The CDR3, as DNA: TGCAGTGCTAGTCCGGGAGCGGACGGGGAGCTGTTTTTT.

This chain connects TRBV20-1 to TRBJ2-1; 10 nucleotides align to TRBD1. Germline V CDR1 and CDR2: DFQATT, SNEGSKA (reference sequence). The ends lost 6 bases at V and 7 bases at J; junction bases unmatched: 18. This CDR3 is 17 amino acids long. CDR3 amino acids: CSALADRDRGSRNEQFF. The CDR3 region has the DNA TGCAGTGCCCTAGCCGACCGGGACAGGGGTTCTAGGAATGAGCAGTTCTTC.

The J gene is TRBJ2-7, the V gene TRBV20-1; TRBD2 aligns across 9 bases. Germline trimming cut 0 bases from V and 3 bases from J; bases unmatched to any gene: 9. There are 16 residues in the CDR3. The germline gives CDR1 DFQATT, CDR2 SNEGSKA (reference sequence). The chain's CDR3 is CSARDLAGGPVYEQYF. CDR3 nucleotide sequence: TGCAGTGCTAGAGATCTGGCGGGAGGGCCCGTCTACGAGCAGTACTTC.

This chain joins TRBV6-1 and TRBJ2-5, with D uncertain. Germline CDR1 reads MNHNS; CDR2 reads SASEGT. V was clipped by 3 bases and J by 0 bases, with 5 bases between them. The CDR3 runs 13 residues. This chain's CDR3 is CASSDGYQETQYF. CDR3 in DNA: TGTGCCAGCAGTGACGGCTACCAAGAGACCCAGTACTTC.

The V and J genes are TRBV5-6 and TRBJ2-2; perhaps TRBD1 as D (6 bases). The CDR3 loop spans 13 amino acids. CDR1 is SGHDT, CDR2 YYEEEE, per germline. V lost 1 base, J lost 7 bases, and 8 bases lay in between. The CDR3: CASSLLTGGELFF. The DNA of the CDR3 is TGTGCCAGCAGCTTGCTGACAGGCGGGGAGCTGTTTTTT.